One sample yielded the 13 T cell receptor beta chains listed below, sequenced in a study of blood T cell repertoires in COVID-19. The assay was immunoSEQ multiplex PCR, and TCRdb's table has in-frame clones only and misses some. The table records about 220,000 clones, over 65% of them present only once. The specimen was PBMCs or T cells enriched from blood (not recorded which). These receptors were obtained from a woman in her sixties who had recovered from COVID-19.

J is TRBJ2-3 and V is TRBV27; 10 bases fit TRBD1. V was clipped by 4 bases and J by 1 base; unmatched bases: 5. There are 16 residues in the CDR3. CDR1 and CDR2 from the germline V gene are MNHEY and SMNVEV (reference sequence). The chain's CDR3 is CASSSRTGGGTDTQYF. The CDR3 nucleotides read TGTGCCAGCAGTTCAAGGACAGGGGGAGGCACAGATACGCAGTATTTT.

V gene TRBV5-1 combines with J gene TRBJ2-1, with unresolved D. The V end was cut by 1 base, the J end by 8 bases, with 10 bases between. Per germline, CDR1 SGHRS and CDR2 YFSETQ. The CDR3 loop spans 13 amino acids. CDR3 in amino acids: CASSLLYGYEQFF. The CDR3 DNA follows: TGCGCCAGCAGCTTGTTGTATGGCTATGAGCAGTTCTTC.

The chain uses TRBV5-8 and TRBJ1-6; possibly TRBD1 for D (6 bases). The CDR3 length is 16 residues. With 4 bases removed from V and 7 bases from J, the gap between germline ends came to 18 bases. Germline V gives CDR1 SGHTS, CDR2 YDEGEE. The CDR3 sequence is CASSPQMTGFNSPLHF. The CDR3 nucleotides are TGTGCCAGCAGCCCGCAAATGACAGGCTTCAATTCACCCCTCCACTTT.

The chain joins TRBV6-5 to TRBJ1-6, with a tentative D call TRBD1 (5 bases). There are 13 residues in the CDR3. V dropped 6 bases and J dropped 7 bases, with 10 bases sitting between them. Germline CDR1 and CDR2: MNHEY and SVGAGI. Written as DNA, the CDR3 is TGTGCCAGCAGCCGGGACTTGAATTCACCCCTCCACTTT. It codes for CASSRDLNSPLHF.

The chain is built from TRBV27 and TRBJ2-1, with D perhaps matching TRBD1 (6 bases). V lost 6 bases and J lost 4, with 10 bases in between. The germline gives CDR1 MNHEY, CDR2 SMNVEV (reference sequence). The CDR3 has 13 residues. The CDR3 protein is CASSQGRYNEQFF. CDR3 nucleotide sequence: TGTGCCAGCAGCCAGGGGCGGTACAATGAGCAGTTCTTC.

This clone was recorded once. CDR3 DNA sequence: TGTGCCAGCTCACCACGGGGACTGGGCTACTACGAGCAGTACTTC. Protein sequence: CASSPRGLGYYEQYF. V and J are TRBV18 and TRBJ2-7; tentative D call: TRBD2 (6 bases). This CDR3 contains 15 residues. Germline assignment: CDR1 KGHSH and CDR2 LQKENI. V lost 1 base to trimming and J lost 3 bases, with 13 bases between them.

The chain has TRBV4-2 and TRBJ2-1, with TRBD2 matching over 12 bases. The CDR3 extends over 18 amino acids. V trimming: 0 bases; J trimming: 3 bases; junction bases outside the gene matches: 6. The germline V gene has CDR1 LGHNA and CDR2 YNFKEQ. CDR3 nucleotides: TGTGCCAGCAGCCAAGATCCACTAGCGGGGGGTTACTACAATGAGCAGTTCTTC. Encoded protein: CASSQDPLAGGYYNEQFF.

The J gene is TRBJ2-7, the V gene TRBV7-2, with 7 bases matching TRBD1. The germline V gene encodes CDR1 SGHTA and CDR2 FQGNSA. The CDR3 is 15 residues long. Trimming at V came to 5 bases and at J to 5 bases, leaving 12 bases not matched to a gene. CDR3 nucleotides: TGTGCCAGCAGCCAATACCGAACAGGGGTCAACGAGCAGTACTTC. This gives the protein CASSQYRTGVNEQYF.

This clone showed up just once. The rearrangement joins TRBV5-1 to TRBJ2-3; perhaps TRBD2 as D (6 bases). The CDR3 consists of 16 residues. Germline loops: CDR1 SGHRS, CDR2 YFSETQ. Trimming cost V 0 bases and J 4 bases, with 15 bases left between them. The CDR3 region has the DNA TGCGCCAGCAGCTTGGCCCTAACCGGGAGCGCAGATACGCAGTATTTT. This encodes CASSLALTGSADTQYF.

This chain joins TRBV5-1 and TRBJ2-7; D remains unclear. V was clipped by 4 bases and J by 0 bases, with 14 bases between them. The germline CDR1 and CDR2 sequences are SGHRS and YFSETQ. The CDR3 consists of 15 residues. The CDR3 reads CASSLEDTSSYEQYF. For the CDR3, the DNA is TGCGCCAGCAGCCTGGAAGATACGAGCTCCTACGAGCAGTACTTC. The complete variable domain, with remaining parts taken from reference TRBV5-1 and TRBJ2-7, reads KAGVTQTPRYLIKTRGQQVTLSCSPISGHRSVSWYQQTPGQGLQFLFEYFSETQRNKGNFPGRFSGRQFSNSRSEMNVSTLELGDSALYLCASSLEDTSSYEQYFGPGTRLTVT.

The chain carries TRBV10-3 and TRBJ1-4, with 7 bases matching TRBD1. This CDR3 region has 14 residues. Germline CDR1 reads ENHRY; CDR2 reads SYGVKD. Losses at the gene ends were 6 bases for V and 2 bases for J; bases not matched to a gene: 3. In DNA form, the CDR3 reads TGTGCCATCAGAGGACAGGAGACTAATGAAAAACTGTTTTTT. Translating it yields CAIRGQETNEKLFF.

The rearrangement links TRBV11-2 to TRBJ1-4; D gene uncertain. This CDR3 is built from 16 residues. CDR1 SGHAT and CDR2 FQNNGV come from the germline V gene. V shed 1 base and J shed 0 bases, with 9 bases lying between them. CDR3 amino acids: CASSLALRATNEKLFF. CDR3 bases: TGTGCCAGCAGCTTAGCTCTGAGGGCAACTAATGAAAAACTGTTTTTT.

The chain couples TRBV3-1 (or the pseudogene TRBV3-2) to TRBJ1-4, with TRBD1 matching over 7 bases. Germline CDR1 and CDR2: LGHDT and YNNKEL (reference sequence). The CDR3 runs 15 residues. J lost 8 bases, V lost 4 bases, and 10 bases had no gene match. CDR3 nucleotides: TGTGCCAGCAGCCTTTTACAGGGGACTAGGGAAAAACTGTTTTTT. Protein sequence: CASSLLQGTREKLFF.